Below are 19 T cell receptor beta chains sequenced from a single sample in a study of blood T cell repertoires in COVID-19. TCRdb's table, derived via immunoSEQ multiplex PCR, lists solely in-frame clones and lacks some. This table has around 260,000 clones, about 88% appearing once. The sample consisted of peripheral blood. These receptors originate from a man in his thirties or forties with active or convalescent COVID-19.

The chain joins TRBV7-9 to TRBJ2-5, with D tentatively TRBD2 (6 bases). The V end was cut by 4 bases, the J end by 14 bases, with 17 bases between. The CDR3 is made up of 12 amino acids. CDR1 and CDR2 (germline): SEHNR, FQNEAQ (reference sequence). For the CDR3, the DNA is TGTGCCAGCAGCTCGTCAATGGGGGGTGATTACTTC. Amino acid sequence: CASSSSMGGDYF.

DNA for the CDR3: TGTGCCAGTAGCACCCCAAGGGGGTCCCAAGAGACCCAGTACTTC. As protein: CASSTPRGSQETQYF. This rearrangement joins TRBV19 to TRBJ2-5, with D perhaps matching TRBD1 (6 bases). V dropped 6 bases and J dropped 1 base, with 15 bases sitting between them. The length of the CDR3 is 15 residues. Germline CDR1 is LNHDA and CDR2 is SQIVND (reference sequence).

The rearrangement uses TRBV7-9 and TRBJ1-2, with a weak D call TRBD1 (6 bases). Trimming pared 1 base from V and 2 bases from J, leaving 8 bases between. The CDR3 loop spans 14 amino acids. CDR1 is SEHNR and CDR2 is FQNEAQ in the germline V gene (reference sequence). CDR3 DNA: TGTGCCAGCAGCTTAGGAGGGGGAAACTATGGCTACACCTTC. This translates into CASSLGGGNYGYTF.

The chain has TRBV7-2 and TRBJ2-3; 12 nucleotides line up with TRBD2. CDR3 length equals 15 residues. Trimming at V came to 3 bases and at J to 6 bases, leaving 4 bases not matched to a gene. The germline V gene encodes CDR1 SGHTA and CDR2 FQGNSA. The CDR3 spells CASSLTSGGFDTQYF. In DNA form, the CDR3 reads TGTGCCAGCAGCTTGACTAGCGGGGGTTTCGATACGCAGTATTTT.

V is TRBV19 and J is TRBJ1-6; 8 bases align to TRBD1. Trimming cost V 4 bases and J 9 bases; bases outside gene matches: 8. Germline V gene sequence: CDR1 LNHDA, CDR2 SQIVND (reference sequence). The CDR3 has 15 amino acids. The CDR3 DNA reads TGTGCCAGTAGTACCTCGACAGGGGCAGCTTCACCCCTCCACTTT. It yields the protein CASSTSTGAASPLHF. The full variable domain, rest sourced from reference TRBV19 and TRBJ1-6, is DGGITQSPKYLFRKEGQNVTLSCEQNLNHDAMYWYRQDPGQGLRLIYYSQIVNDFQKGDIAEGYSVSREKKESFPLTVTSAQKNPTAFYLCASSTSTGAASPLHFGNGTRLTVT.

The chain joins TRBV3-1 (or the pseudogene TRBV3-2) to TRBJ2-7; possibly TRBD1 for D (6 bases). V lost 7 bases and J 3 bases, leaving 13 bases between the germline ends. CDR3 size: 13 residues. Germline assignment: CDR1 LGHDT and CDR2 YNNKEL (reference sequence). The CDR3 nucleotides read TGTGCCAGCACCCTGGGCAGGGGCTACGAGCAGTACTTC. Amino acids: CASTLGRGYEQYF.

The V and J genes are TRBV3-1 (or the pseudogene TRBV3-2) and TRBJ2-3; unclear D gene. Germline values: CDR1 LGHDT, CDR2 YNNKEL (reference sequence). This CDR3 is 14 amino acids long. V was cut by 8 bases and J by 2 bases, with 14 bases left in between. The CDR3: CASGVPTATDTQYF. The CDR3 DNA reads as TGTGCCAGCGGAGTTCCGACCGCCACAGATACGCAGTATTTT.

This clone was observed once. The chain employs TRBV6-1 and TRBJ2-1; no clear D gene. Germline V CDR1 and CDR2: MNHNS, SASEGT. There are 11 residues in the CDR3. The V and J ends lost 3 bases and 9 bases respectively, with 6 bases between them. This CDR3 is CASSDLSEQFF. The DNA for the CDR3 is TGTGCCAGCAGTGACCTCAGTGAGCAGTTCTTC.

The chain combines TRBV18 with TRBJ1-1; the match to TRBD1 covers 7 bases. Trimming cost V 5 bases and J 0 bases; bases outside gene matches: 12. Germline CDR1 and CDR2: KGHSH and LQKENI. This CDR3 comprises 17 residues. Written as DNA, the CDR3 is TGTGCCAGCTCATCACAGGGGCAGGATGATATGAACACTGAAGCTTTCTTT. It codes for CASSSQGQDDMNTEAFF.

This rearrangement joins TRBV27 to TRBJ1-1; D gene uncertain. The ends were cut back, 9 bases at V and 0 bases at J, with 11 bases in the middle. Germline lookup yields CDR1 MNHEY and CDR2 SMNVEV (reference sequence). This CDR3 has 13 amino acids. The CDR3 nucleotides read TGTGCCAGTTTCGCCTCTATGAACACTGAAGCTTTCTTT. This translates into CASFASMNTEAFF.

This clone was recorded once. The chain uses TRBV6-2 or TRBV6-3 and TRBJ1-1, with 7 bases matching TRBD1. Germline V lookup: CDR1 MNHEY, CDR2 SVGEGT. The CDR3 has 14 residues. Trimming cost V 2 bases and J 7 bases; bases outside gene matches: 7. The CDR3 DNA sequence: TGTGCCAGCAGTTACAGTGGGGGACAGTATGAAGCTTTCTTT. It specifies CASSYSGGQYEAFF.

The V call is TRBV6-1, the J call TRBJ1-5, with a possible D match to TRBD1 (6 bases). Trimming removed 5 bases at V and 3 bases at J, with 11 bases between. Germline V CDR1 and CDR2: MNHNS, SASEGT. The CDR3 is 14 residues long. This CDR3 reads CASSKRQDNQPQHF. In DNA, the CDR3 is TGTGCCAGCAGTAAAAGACAGGACAATCAGCCCCAGCATTTT.

The chain uses TRBV9 and TRBJ1-2; perhaps TRBD1 as D (5 bases). The V end lost 3 bases, the J end lost 6 bases, and 12 bases lay between the germline ends. This CDR3 has 13 amino acids. The V gene's germline CDR1 is SGDLS and CDR2 YYNGEE. Here the CDR3 DNA reads TGTGCCAGCAGCGACACCCTGGGGCATGGCTACACCTTC. Translation: CASSDTLGHGYTF.

The chain employs TRBV7-6 and TRBJ1-5; weak D call: TRBD1 (5 bases). V lost 6 bases to trimming and J lost 0 bases, with 18 bases between them. The length of the CDR3 is 17 residues. Germline V lookup: CDR1 SGHVS, CDR2 FNYEAQ. CDR3 region: CASRETGGKYSNQPQHF. The CDR3 DNA reads TGTGCCAGCAGAGAGACCGGGGGAAAGTATAGCAATCAGCCCCAGCATTTT.

CDR3 DNA: TGTGCCAGCAGAGCGACCGGGACAGGATTTTCCGGGGAGCTGTTTTTT. Amino acids: CASRATGTGFSGELFF. The chain uses TRBV27 and TRBJ2-2, with 8 bases aligning to TRBD1. Germline CDR1 reads MNHEY; CDR2 reads SMNVEV (reference sequence). The CDR3 spans 16 residues. V was clipped by 6 bases and J by 6 bases; unmatched bases: 12.

The chain couples TRBV4-2 to TRBJ2-1, with 7 bases identical to TRBD2. V dropped 2 bases and J dropped 1; count of bases not matched to a gene: 8. The CDR3 runs 17 residues. Germline V gives CDR1 LGHNA, CDR2 YNFKEQ. The CDR3 nucleotides are TGTGCCAGCAGCCAATCGGTGCCTAGCGGATCCTACAATGAGCAGTTCTTC. Amino acids: CASSQSVPSGSYNEQFF.

V is TRBV19 and J is TRBJ1-1, with 8 bases identical to TRBD1. The CDR3 runs 15 residues. Per germline, CDR1 LNHDA and CDR2 SQIVND (reference sequence). V lost 4 bases, J lost 1 base, and 5 bases stayed unmatched. The CDR3 nucleotides read TGTGCCAGTAGTACCTCCGGGACAGGGAACACTGAAGCTTTCTTT. Its translation is CASSTSGTGNTEAFF.

The chain has TRBV5-1 and TRBJ1-2; D is perhaps TRBD1 (6 bases). The CDR3 consists of 16 residues. The V and J ends lost 1 base and 8 bases respectively, with 21 bases between them. Germline lookup yields CDR1 SGHRS and CDR2 YFSETQ. The CDR3 here is CASSLTTGSMGGGYTF. The CDR3 DNA follows: TGCGCCAGCAGCTTGACTACAGGGTCTATGGGAGGGGGCTACACCTTC.

The chain recombines TRBV6-5 with TRBJ1-2; 7 bases map to TRBD1. The V gene end was trimmed by 2 bases and the J gene end by 8 bases; junction bases not matched to a gene: 5. The CDR3 contains 13 residues. Germline values: CDR1 MNHEY, CDR2 SVGAGI. CDR3 DNA: TGTGCCAGCAGTTACACAACAGGGGCCGGCTACACCTTC. Protein product: CASSYTTGAGYTF.